These 29 T cell receptor beta chains were all obtained from the same sample, sequenced in a study of regulatory T cells in long-lasting Graves disease. Stated time point: newly diagnosed GD, antithyroid drugs for less than 3 months. Making the TCR library involved RNA that had been extracted from PBMCs. According to the study, TCR beta libraries were built with iRepertoire HTBI primers and CDR3-region Arm-PCR. MiXCR, applied by TCRdb to the multiplex PCR reads, yields one record per CDR3 protein. This table has about 530,000 distinct CDR3 sequences, more than 15% appearing once. A further study also used this sample, focusing on T cells in Graves' hyperthyroidism and ophthalmopathy.

Sequencing used peripheral blood mononuclear cells (PBMCs), obtained at new diagnosis, from a patient treated with antithyroid drugs. The receptors were sampled from a woman aged 35-65 years with Graves disease.

There are many counts of this clonotype. V gene TRBV3-1 combines with J gene TRBJ1-2; no firm D call. Germline CDR1 is LGHDT and CDR2 is YNNKEL (reference sequence). CDR3 length equals 14 residues. The V gene lost 0 bases and the J gene lost 2 bases, with 7 bases spanning the gap. CDR3 sequence reads: CASSQEVLNYGYTF. DNA for the CDR3: TGTGCCAGCAGCCAAGAGGTCTTGAACTATGGCTACACCTTC.

This clonotype was observed many times. The junction and the germline gene differ at one end; a read error may be behind it. The chain recombines TRBV18 with TRBJ1-1; perhaps TRBD1 as D (5 bases). The CDR3 covers 14 residues. CDR1 and CDR2 (germline): KGHSH, LQKENI. The CDR3: CASSPGTLNAEAFF. CDR3 sequence (DNA): TGTGCCAGCTCACCCGGGACCCTGAACGCTGAAGCTTTCTTT.

The V call is TRBV20-1, the J call TRBJ1-4; D unclear. The V end lost 2 bases, the J end lost 8 bases, and 15 bases lay between the germline ends. Germline CDR1 reads DFQATT; CDR2 reads SNEGSKA (reference sequence). This CDR3 is built from 14 residues. For the CDR3, the DNA is TGCAGTGCTAGACCCCGGGCCACGGACGAAAAACTGTTTTTT. It is translated as CSARPRATDEKLFF.

This clonotype was seen only a few times. The chain joins TRBV12-3 or TRBV12-4 to TRBJ2-2; D call uncertain. V was trimmed by 6 bases and J by 3 bases, leaving 11 bases between them. The CDR3 is 14 residues long. CDR3 region: CASSLPLDTGELFF. CDR3 in DNA: TGTGCCAGCAGCCTCCCGTTGGACACCGGGGAGCTGTTTTTT.

The chain has TRBV7-3 and TRBJ2-1; 10 bases fit TRBD1. The J segment lost 4 bases and the V segment lost 4 bases, leaving 7 bases of the junction unmatched. From germline, CDR1 is SGHTA and CDR2 FQGTGA. This CDR3 spans 16 amino acids. The CDR3 coding sequence is TGTGCCAGCAGCTGGGGGCCGGGACAGGGGTACAATGAGCAGTTCTTC. This gives the protein CASSWGPGQGYNEQFF.

This clonotype was picked up many times. This chain's CDR3 is CASSQGQETDTQYF. The DNA for the CDR3 is TGCGCCAGCAGCCAAGGACAGGAGACAGATACGCAGTATTTT. The chain employs TRBV4-1 and TRBJ2-3; D may be TRBD1 (6 bases). V lost 1 base and J lost 3, with 8 bases in between. The CDR3 runs 14 residues. Germline-derived CDR1 and CDR2 are MGHRA and YSYEKL.

Many counts were recorded for this clonotype. CDR3 coding DNA: TGTGCCAGCAGCAAACAGGGATCGAACACTGAAGCTTTCTTT. Translation gives CASSKQGSNTEAFF. V and J are TRBV3-1 and TRBJ1-1; tentatively, D is TRBD1 (6 bases). This CDR3 comprises 14 residues. The V gene's germline CDR1 is LGHDT and CDR2 YNNKEL (reference sequence). Trimming shortened V by 5 bases and J by 1 base, and 11 bases separated the two germline ends.

The sample holds many counts of this clonotype. A read error may produce the germline difference seen at one junction end. The gene calls are TRBV5-1 and TRBJ1-1, with a tentative D call TRBD1 (5 bases). The germline V gene encodes CDR1 SGHRS and CDR2 YFSETQ. This CDR3 spans 13 amino acids. The CDR3 sequence is CASSRGGDTEAFF. CDR3 nucleotide sequence: TGTGCCAGCAGCCGCGGGGGGGACACTGAAGCTTTCTTT. The full variable domain, completed using reference TRBV5-1 and TRBJ1-1, is KAGVTQTPRYLIKTRGQQVTLSCSPISGHRSVSWYQQTPGQGLQFLFEYFSETQRNKGNFPGRFSGRQFSNSRSEMNVSTLELGDSALYLCASSRGGDTEAFFGQGTRLTVV.

This clonotype came up many times. The chain recombines TRBV29-1 with TRBJ2-3; 7 bases agree with TRBD1. CDR3 length equals 13 residues. V shed 4 bases and J 6 bases; nucleotides not matched to a gene: 7. CDR1 and CDR2 (germline): SQVTM, ANQGSEA. CDR3: CSVVQGLLDTQYF. In nucleotides, the CDR3 is TGCAGCGTTGTACAGGGGTTGTTGGATACGCAGTATTTT.

The chain employs TRBV24-1 and TRBJ1-3; D unclear. The CDR3 has 15 amino acids. Germline CDR1 and CDR2: KGHDR and SFDVKD. V was cut by 3 bases and J by 0 bases, with 8 bases left in between. CDR3 amino acids: CATSDPTNSGNTIYF. CDR3 nucleotide sequence: TGTGCCACCAGTGATCCTACGAACTCTGGAAACACCATATATTTT.

The genes are TRBV6-8 and TRBJ1-5, with D hard to call. Germline assignment: CDR1 MNHGY and CDR2 SAAAGT. The CDR3 has 13 amino acids. Trimming removed 5 bases at V and 2 bases at J, with 7 bases between. The CDR3 DNA reads as TGTGCCAGCAGTGAACCCCGCAATCAGCCCCAGCATTTT. This encodes CASSEPRNQPQHF.

This chain links TRBV5-1 with TRBJ1-4; 12 bases align to TRBD1. Germline V lookup: CDR1 SGHRS, CDR2 YFSETQ. The CDR3 covers 19 residues. V lost 3 bases to trimming and J lost 7 bases; unmatched junction nucleotides: 16. The CDR3 spells CASSSPVGDRGQKAEKLFF. CDR3 nucleotides: TGCGCCAGCAGCTCCCCTGTTGGGGACAGGGGGCAAAAGGCTGAAAAACTGTTTTTT.

Many counts were recorded for this clonotype. The rearrangement joins TRBV6-2 or TRBV6-3 to TRBJ1-2, with D perhaps TRBD1 (6 bases). Germline V gives CDR1 MNHEY, CDR2 SVGEGT. Trimming shortened V by 5 bases and J by 7 bases, and 14 bases separated the two germline ends. The CDR3 runs to 13 residues. The CDR3 sequence: CASSETGTGGYTF. CDR3 bases: TGTGCCAGCAGTGAAACAGGGACGGGTGGCTACACCTTC.

This clonotype was found many times. As DNA, the CDR3 is TGTGCCAGCACCTTCTCCGCAAATCAGCCCCAGCATTTT. Translating it yields CASTFSANQPQHF. The chain couples TRBV7-2 to TRBJ1-5; D is undetermined. CDR1 and CDR2 (germline): SGHTA, FQGNSA. This CDR3 has 13 amino acids. V was cut by 7 bases and J by 4 bases, with 11 bases left in between.

The chain joins TRBV7-8 to TRBJ1-5; maybe TRBD1 (6 bases). CDR1 is SGHVS and CDR2 is FQNEAQ in the germline V gene. V shed 1 base and J shed 0 bases, with 10 bases lying between them. The CDR3 extends over 16 amino acids. The DNA of the CDR3 is TGTGCCAGCAGCTTAGAGGGGGGGGGTAGCAATCAGCCCCAGCATTTT. The encoded protein is CASSLEGGGSNQPQHF.

This clonotype was detected many times. The chain recombines TRBV5-1 with TRBJ2-3; no firm D call. With 6 bases removed from V and 5 bases from J, the gap between germline ends came to 13 bases. The CDR3 length is 13 residues. From germline, CDR1 is SGHRS and CDR2 YFSETQ. As DNA, the CDR3 is TGCGCCAGCACACGTACAGCTGGAGATACGCAGTATTTT. This gives the protein CASTRTAGDTQYF.

There are many counts of this clonotype. V and J are TRBV5-6 and TRBJ2-1; D may be TRBD1 (6 bases). The V and J ends lost 5 bases and 2 bases respectively, with 14 bases between them. The length of the CDR3 is 15 residues. CDR1 SGHDT and CDR2 YYEEEE come from the germline V gene. DNA of the CDR3: TGTGCCAGCAGATACCGTGGGACAACCTACAATGAGCAGTTCTTC. Residues: CASRYRGTTYNEQFF.

The chain couples TRBV12-3 or TRBV12-4 to TRBJ1-3, with 9 positions matching TRBD1. The CDR3 is made up of 14 amino acids. V gave up 10 bases and J gave up 4 bases; unmatched junction bases: 8. The CDR3 loop reads CATLQGAAGNTIYF. The CDR3 coding sequence is TGTGCCACACTACAGGGGGCTGCCGGAAACACCATATATTTT.

This clonotype was observed many times. The chain links TRBV20-1 to TRBJ2-5, with D perhaps matching TRBD1 (5 bases). The germline gives CDR1 DFQATT, CDR2 SNEGSKA (reference sequence). V shed 3 bases and J shed 4 bases, with 12 bases lying between them. This CDR3 contains 13 residues. The CDR3 sequence: CSASLGQGETQYF. The CDR3 region has the DNA TGCAGTGCTAGCCTGGGGCAGGGAGAGACCCAGTACTTC.

The chain joins TRBV3-1 to TRBJ2-3; tentatively, D is TRBD1 (7 bases). CDR1 and CDR2 from the germline V gene are LGHDT and YNNKEL (reference sequence). V was clipped by 1 base and J by 3 bases, with 32 bases between them. The CDR3 spans 22 residues. Here the CDR3 reads CASSQGRVRGQVISHSTDTQYF. CDR3 in DNA: TGTGCCAGCAGCCAAGGGAGGGTCCGAGGACAGGTGATAAGTCACAGTACAGATACGCAGTATTTT.

This clonotype was detected ten times or more. The chain employs TRBV7-9 and TRBJ2-5; no definite D call. Trimming pared 1 base from V and 1 base from J, leaving 7 bases between. The V gene's germline CDR1 is SEHNR and CDR2 FQNEAQ (reference sequence). The CDR3 has 14 amino acids. The CDR3, as DNA: TGTGCCAGCAGCTTAGGGGCCAGCCAAGAGACCCAGTACTTC. Translation gives CASSLGASQETQYF.

This clonotype was counted at least ten times. The rearrangement links TRBV27 to TRBJ1-1; no definite D call. The CDR3 extends over 13 amino acids. Germline V gives CDR1 MNHEY, CDR2 SMNVEV (reference sequence). V lost 7 bases to trimming and J lost 0 bases, with 9 bases between them. CDR3 sequence reads: CASIGSLNTEAFF. The CDR3 coding sequence is TGTGCCAGCATTGGCAGCCTGAACACTGAAGCTTTCTTT.

This clonotype occurred a few times. Here the CDR3 reads CASSEALRGGNIQYF. The CDR3, as DNA: TGTGCCAGCAGTGAAGCGCTTAGGGGAGGGAACATTCAGTACTTC. J is TRBJ2-4 and V is TRBV6-1; 7 bases are a match to TRBD2. The germline V gene has CDR1 MNHNS and CDR2 SASEGT. The CDR3 has 15 residues. V trimming: 0 bases; J trimming: 7 bases; junction bases outside the gene matches: 6.

Note on this clonotype: One end of the junction is discordant with germline, which a read error may explain. The chain couples TRBV7-9 to TRBJ2-2; 16 positions agree with TRBD2. CDR1 and CDR2 (germline): SEHNR, FQNEAQ (reference sequence). CDR3 length: 19 residues. The CDR3 region is CASSPPGLAGGQDTGELVF. As DNA, the CDR3 is TGTGCCAGCAGCCCCCCGGGACTAGCGGGGGGGCAGGACACCGGGGAGCTGGTTTTT.

This clonotype has at least ten counts. The J gene is TRBJ2-1, the V gene TRBV28; no reliable D call. The CDR3 spans 14 residues. Trimming left V 6 bases short and J 0 bases short, with 9 bases between. Germline V gene lookup returns CDR1 MDHEN and CDR2 SYDVKM. The CDR3 nucleotides read TGTGCCAGCAGCTTACCTAGCTCCTACAATGAGCAGTTCTTC. It specifies CASSLPSSYNEQFF.

The table lists this clonotype with a few counts. V and J are TRBV3-1 and TRBJ2-1, with 12 bases lining up with TRBD1. From germline, CDR1 is LGHDT and CDR2 YNNKEL (reference sequence). V lost 3 bases and J lost 8; bases outside the gene matches: 5. CDR3 length: 15 residues. The CDR3: CASSQGQGARDEQFF. CDR3 coding DNA: TGTGCCAGCAGCCAGGGACAGGGGGCTAGGGATGAGCAGTTCTTC.

About this clonotype itself: A read error may be the cause here, since a much bigger clone is one base away. V is TRBV6-2 or TRBV6-3 and J is TRBJ2-1; D tentatively fits TRBD1 or TRBD2 (6 bases each). The CDR3 extends over 16 amino acids. Germline V gives CDR1 MNHEY, CDR2 SVGEGT. The DNA of the CDR3 is TGTGCCAGCAGTAAAGGCCGGGGGCCCGGGGAGAATGAGCAGGTCTTC. Its protein is CASSKGRGPGENEQVF.

This clonotype was seen a handful of times. This sequence joins TRBV5-6 and TRBJ1-1, with TRBD1 matching 9 bases. Germline V CDR1 and CDR2: SGHDT, YYEEEE. V trimming: 4 bases; J trimming: 5 bases; junction bases outside the gene matches: 12. This CDR3 is built from 16 residues. CDR3: CASSPSNGQGRTEAFF. As DNA, the CDR3 is TGTGCCAGCAGCCCATCAAACGGACAGGGGAGGACTGAAGCTTTCTTT.

Ten or more counts support this clonotype. The rearrangement joins TRBV2 to TRBJ1-6; D not certain. There are 12 residues in the CDR3. CDR1 is SNHLY, CDR2 FYNNEI, per germline. The V end was cut by 6 bases, the J end by 10 bases, with 10 bases between. The CDR3 bases are TGTGCCAGCAGGATGGGGTCCTCACCCCTCCACTTT. Amino acids: CASRMGSSPLHF.